Below, 2 T cell receptor beta chains from the same sample are listed, as sequenced in a study of T cells after yellow fever vaccination. MiXCR, run by TCRdb on the 5' RACE reads, gives a single entry per CDR3 protein. The repertoire holds around 300,000 distinct CDR3 sequences, with approximately 4% as singletons. The material sequenced was PBMCs, taken 5 days after the yellow fever booster vaccination. Source of these receptors: a man aged 18 to 30 who received the YFV17D yellow fever vaccine.

This clonotype was detected ten times or more. This rearrangement joins TRBV7-2 to TRBJ1-5, with TRBD1 matching over 7 bases. CDR1 is SGHTA, CDR2 FQGNSA, per germline. The CDR3 length is 18 residues. Trimming took 6 bases from V and 2 from J; bases not matched to a gene: 16. The CDR3 sequence: CASSRTRQGLGGNQPQHF. Written as DNA, the CDR3 is TGTGCCAGCAGTCGAACCCGACAGGGCTTGGGGGGCAATCAGCCCCAGCATTTT.

There are many counts of this clonotype. The rearrangement uses TRBV6-5 and TRBJ2-5; the match to TRBD2 covers 10 bases. Germline V gives CDR1 MNHEY, CDR2 SVGAGI. This CDR3 is built from 17 residues. The trim removed 5 bases at V and 5 bases at J, leaving 14 bases unmatched. CDR3 sequence: CASSDRSGGAVWETQYF. For the CDR3, the DNA is TGTGCCAGCAGTGACCGAAGCGGGGGGGCCGTTTGGGAGACCCAGTACTTC.